The 20 T cell receptor beta chains below come from one sample, sequenced in a study of identical twins. Each CDR3 protein is one row after TCRdb ran MiXCR on the 5' RACE reads. The sample yields around 250,000 distinct CDR3 sequences, roughly 13% seen once. The same sample was also used in a study of yellow fever vaccine responses in identical twins.

Sample: memory (CD45RO+) T cells sorted from blood. These receptor sequences come from a young woman in good health.

Only a few counts were recorded for this clonotype. The chain is built from TRBV12-3 or TRBV12-4 and TRBJ2-7; D not certain. The CDR3 loop spans 15 amino acids. The V end was cut by 7 bases, the J end by 3 bases, with 19 bases between. CDR3 coding DNA: TGTGCCAGCACCCGATCAAGGAGATTAGGCTACGAGCAGTACTTC. Its translation: CASTRSRRLGYEQYF.

This clonotype was seen at least ten times. V is TRBV29-1 and J is TRBJ1-1, with TRBD1 as a possible D gene (5 bases). The V end lost 7 bases, the J end lost 9 bases, and 21 bases lay between the germline ends. The CDR3 runs to 13 residues. Germline CDR1 SQVTM, CDR2 ANQGSEA. DNA of the CDR3: TGCAGCGCCGTAGGGACGGAAGGTATGAAAGCTTTCTTT. This sequence encodes CSAVGTEGMKAFF. Combining the CDR3 with reference TRBV29-1 and TRBJ1-1 gives the whole variable domain SAVISQKPSRDICQRGTSLTIQCQVDSQVTMMFWYRQQPGQSLTLIATANQGSEATYESGFVIDKFPISRPNLTFSTLTVSNMSPEDSSIYLCSAVGTEGMKAFFGQGTRLTVV.

The chain carries TRBV5-5 and TRBJ1-1; D may be TRBD1 (5 bases). The V and J ends lost 7 bases and 2 bases respectively, with 9 bases between them. Germline CDR1 SGHKS, CDR2 YYEKEE (reference sequence). The CDR3 covers 12 residues. CDR3 in DNA: TGTGCCAGCGGGACCTCAAACACTGAAGCTTTCTTT. This sequence encodes CASGTSNTEAFF.

This clonotype was counted many times. The V and J genes are TRBV5-1 and TRBJ2-3; D remains ambiguous. V was shortened by 0 bases and J by 6 bases, with 11 bases between the two germline ends. Germline V gene sequence: CDR1 SGHRS, CDR2 YFSETQ. The CDR3 is made up of 14 amino acids. CDR3 DNA sequence: TGCGCCAGCAGCTTGGAGCGAACCTCGGATACGCAGTATTTT. Protein product: CASSLERTSDTQYF.

There are a few counts of this clonotype. The V and J genes are TRBV5-6 and TRBJ2-1, with no clear D. Trimming removed 1 base at V and 0 bases at J, with 5 bases between. The CDR3 runs 14 residues. Germline CDR1 and CDR2: SGHDT and YYEEEE. The CDR3 reads CASSLLSSYNEQFF. DNA of the CDR3: TGTGCCAGCAGCTTGTTGAGCTCCTACAATGAGCAGTTCTTC.

This clonotype was seen ten or more times. The chain recombines TRBV12-3 or TRBV12-4 with TRBJ2-2, with 7 bases matching TRBD1. Germline trimming cut 5 bases from V and 6 bases from J; bases unmatched to any gene: 3. The CDR3 runs to 13 residues. CDR3 bases: TGTGCCAGCAGTAACAGGGGTTCCGGGGAGCTGTTTTTT. Protein product: CASSNRGSGELFF.

The chain carries TRBV24-1 and TRBJ2-2, with 7 bases aligning to TRBD1. The CDR3 spans 17 residues. V lost 0 bases, J lost 0 bases, and 3 bases stayed unmatched. Germline CDR1 KGHDR, CDR2 SFDVKD. The CDR3 DNA sequence: TGTGCCACCAGTGATTTGGGGCAGGGGGCGAACACCGGGGAGCTGTTTTTT. This sequence encodes CATSDLGQGANTGELFF.

The rearrangement uses TRBV29-1 and TRBJ1-1; D possibly corresponds to TRBD1 (6 bases). The CDR3 totals 14 residues. CDR1 and CDR2 from the germline V gene are SQVTM and ANQGSEA. V lost 5 bases to trimming and J lost 0 bases, with 13 bases between them. The CDR3 DNA reads as TGCAGCGTTATGACAGGAACGATGAACACTGAAGCTTTCTTT. This encodes CSVMTGTMNTEAFF. Looking up the rest from reference TRBV29-1 and TRBJ1-1 gives the full variable domain: SAVISQKPSRDICQRGTSLTIQCQVDSQVTMMFWYRQQPGQSLTLIATANQGSEATYESGFVIDKFPISRPNLTFSTLTVSNMSPEDSSIYLCSVMTGTMNTEAFFGQGTRLTVV.

This clonotype was counted only a few times. The chain carries TRBV6-1 and TRBJ2-6; unclear D gene. Per the germline V gene, CDR1 is MNHNS and CDR2 is SASEGT. This CDR3 comprises 14 residues. V was cut by 5 bases and J by 3 bases, with 8 bases left in between. This CDR3 is CASSTSIGANVLTF. The CDR3 coding sequence is TGTGCCAGCAGTACCTCCATTGGGGCCAACGTCCTGACTTTC.

V gene TRBV5-6 combines with J gene TRBJ2-3; D is possibly TRBD1 (6 bases). The CDR3 length is 15 residues. V dropped 0 bases and J dropped 2 bases, with 10 bases sitting between them. Germline CDR1 SGHDT, CDR2 YYEEEE. The CDR3 here is CASSLVGATTDTQYF. In DNA form, the CDR3 reads TGTGCCAGCAGCTTGGTGGGGGCGACCACAGATACGCAGTATTTT.

The rearrangement uses TRBV5-5 and TRBJ2-2, with TRBD2 matching 11 bases. Germline V gives CDR1 SGHKS, CDR2 YYEKEE (reference sequence). This CDR3 has 15 amino acids. V lost 5 bases, J lost 3 bases, and 3 bases stayed unmatched. This CDR3 is CASRLAGVDTGELFF. CDR3 nucleotide sequence: TGTGCCAGCAGACTAGCGGGAGTAGACACCGGGGAGCTGTTTTTT.

This clonotype turned up a few times. V is TRBV7-3 and J is TRBJ2-5, with a possible D match to TRBD2 (6 bases). The CDR3 consists of 13 residues. CDR1 SGHTA and CDR2 FQGTGA come from the germline V gene. The germline V and J ends were trimmed by 1 base and 5 bases, with 8 bases remaining between them. CDR3 DNA: TGTGCCAGCAGCTTAAATCGGGGGGAGACCCAGTACTTC. This encodes CASSLNRGETQYF.

The chain recombines TRBV4-1 with TRBJ2-7, with D perhaps matching TRBD2 (5 bases). This CDR3 region has 14 residues. V was cut by 2 bases and J by 1 base, with 9 bases left in between. Germline V lookup: CDR1 MGHRA, CDR2 YSYEKL. The DNA for the CDR3 is TGCGCCAGCAGCCAACCGGGGTATTCCTACGAGCAGTACTTC. Translating gives CASSQPGYSYEQYF.

J is TRBJ2-7 and V is TRBV2, with D maybe TRBD2 (5 bases). Germline-derived CDR1 and CDR2 are SNHLY and FYNNEI. The V gene lost 6 bases and the J gene lost 0 bases, with 15 bases spanning the gap. The CDR3 covers 15 residues. The CDR3 spells CASSVGLPSSYEQYF. CDR3 DNA sequence: TGTGCCAGCAGCGTCGGACTTCCAAGCTCCTACGAGCAGTACTTC.

The chain uses TRBV20-1 and TRBJ1-6, with D uncertain. V lost 3 bases to trimming and J lost 8 bases, with 17 bases between them. The germline gives CDR1 DFQATT, CDR2 SNEGSKA (reference sequence). The CDR3 runs to 15 residues. The CDR3 nucleotides are TGCAGTGCTAGTGAGGCTCCAAACCCTGATTCACCCCTCCACTTT. Protein product: CSASEAPNPDSPLHF.

In this sample, this clonotype turned up many times. The chain carries TRBV5-1 and TRBJ2-1, with D possibly TRBD2 on 6 matching bases. The ends were cut back, 2 bases at V and 1 base at J, with 13 bases in the middle. Germline lookup yields CDR1 SGHRS and CDR2 YFSETQ. This CDR3 comprises 16 residues. The CDR3 DNA reads TGCGCCAGCAGCTTCGGGCGGGGCCGATCCTACAATGAGCAGTTCTTC. It translates to CASSFGRGRSYNEQFF. Looking up the rest from reference TRBV5-1 and TRBJ2-1 gives the full variable domain: KAGVTQTPRYLIKTRGQQVTLSCSPISGHRSVSWYQQTPGQGLQFLFEYFSETQRNKGNFPGRFSGRQFSNSRSEMNVSTLELGDSALYLCASSFGRGRSYNEQFFGPGTRLTVL.

This clonotype has only a few counts. The J gene is TRBJ1-2, the V gene TRBV2; D remains unclear. CDR3 length: 14 amino acids. V was pared by 0 bases and J by 8 bases, with 13 bases between. Germline-derived CDR1 and CDR2 are SNHLY and FYNNEI. This chain's CDR3 is CASSEASTVVGYTF. CDR3 in DNA: TGTGCCAGCAGTGAAGCATCGACGGTGGTAGGCTACACCTTC.

J is TRBJ2-1 and V is TRBV5-1; D tentatively fits TRBD1 or TRBD2 (5 bases each). Trimming took off 4 bases at V and 0 bases at J, with 14 bases between the two ends. The CDR3 loop spans 16 amino acids. CDR1 is SGHRS and CDR2 is YFSETQ in the germline V gene. CDR3 region: CASSRGTESSYNEQFF. As DNA, the CDR3 is TGCGCCAGCAGCAGAGGGACCGAAAGCTCCTACAATGAGCAGTTCTTC.

This clonotype was found a few times. The chain uses TRBV20-1 and TRBJ2-2; unclear D gene. From germline, CDR1 is DFQATT and CDR2 SNEGSKA (reference sequence). There are 15 residues in the CDR3. Trimming removed 3 bases from V and 1 base from J, with 12 bases in between. CDR3 nucleotides: TGCAGTGCTAGCCGGGCCGAGAAGAACACCGGGGAGCTGTTTTTT. This gives the protein CSASRAEKNTGELFF.

The chain uses TRBV20-1 and TRBJ2-5, with D possibly being TRBD1 (6 bases). Germline V gene lookup returns CDR1 DFQATT and CDR2 SNEGSKA (reference sequence). The V and J ends lost 6 bases and 1 base respectively, with 18 bases between them. The CDR3 has 15 amino acids. The CDR3 nucleotides read TGCAGTGCGAATCCAATGGTACAGGGCCAAGAGACCCAGTACTTC. This codes for CSANPMVQGQETQYF.